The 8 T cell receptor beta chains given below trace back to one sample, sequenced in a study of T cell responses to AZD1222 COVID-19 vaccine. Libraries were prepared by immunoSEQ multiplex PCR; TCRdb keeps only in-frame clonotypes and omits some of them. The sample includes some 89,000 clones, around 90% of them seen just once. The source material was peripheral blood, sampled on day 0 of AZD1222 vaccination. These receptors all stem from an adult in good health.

CDR3 amino acids: CASSATGRTYEQYF. CDR3 coding DNA: TGTGCCAGCAGCGCGACAGGGCGGACCTACGAGCAGTACTTC. This chain joins TRBV13 and TRBJ2-7; 7 positions match TRBD1. Germline CDR1 and CDR2: PRHDT and FYEKMQ (reference sequence). V shed 5 bases, J shed 2 bases, and the junction held 6 bases outside the gene matches. The CDR3 totals 14 residues.

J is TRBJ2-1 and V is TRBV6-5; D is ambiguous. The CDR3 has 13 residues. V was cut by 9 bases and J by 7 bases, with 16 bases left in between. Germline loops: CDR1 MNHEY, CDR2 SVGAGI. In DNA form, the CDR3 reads TGTGCCAGTGGGCAGGCGTGGAAAAATGAGCAGTTCTTC. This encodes CASGQAWKNEQFF.

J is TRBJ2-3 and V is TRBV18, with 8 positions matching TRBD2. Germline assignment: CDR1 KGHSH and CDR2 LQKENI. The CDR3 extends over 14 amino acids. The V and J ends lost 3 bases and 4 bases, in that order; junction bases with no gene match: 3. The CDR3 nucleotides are TGTGCCAGCTCACCCCAGCGGGGGCCAGATACGCAGTATTTT. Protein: CASSPQRGPDTQYF.

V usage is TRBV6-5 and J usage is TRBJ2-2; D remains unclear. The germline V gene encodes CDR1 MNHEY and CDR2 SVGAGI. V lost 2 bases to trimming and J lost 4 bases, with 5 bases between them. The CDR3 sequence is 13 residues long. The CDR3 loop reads CASSYGSTGELFF. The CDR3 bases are TGTGCCAGCAGTTACGGGTCCACCGGGGAGCTGTTTTTT.

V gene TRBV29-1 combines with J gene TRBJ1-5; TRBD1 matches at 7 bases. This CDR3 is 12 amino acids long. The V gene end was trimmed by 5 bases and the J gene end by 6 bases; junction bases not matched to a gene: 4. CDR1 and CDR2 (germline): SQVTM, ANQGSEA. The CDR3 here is CSVTGEGQPQHF. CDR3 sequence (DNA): TGCAGCGTTACAGGGGAGGGTCAGCCCCAGCATTTT.

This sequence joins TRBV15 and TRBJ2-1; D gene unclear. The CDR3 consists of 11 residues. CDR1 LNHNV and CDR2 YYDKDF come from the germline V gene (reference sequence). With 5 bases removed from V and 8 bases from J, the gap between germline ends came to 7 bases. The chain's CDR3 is CATSLHDEQFF. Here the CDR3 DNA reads TGTGCCACCAGCCTACACGATGAGCAGTTCTTC.

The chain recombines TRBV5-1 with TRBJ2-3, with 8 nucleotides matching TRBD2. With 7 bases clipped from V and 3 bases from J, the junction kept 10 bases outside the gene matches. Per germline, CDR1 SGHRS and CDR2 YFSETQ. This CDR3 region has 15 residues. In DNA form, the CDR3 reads TGCGCCAGCTTCCTTTCCGCTAGCGGGACAGATACGCAGTATTTT. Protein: CASFLSASGTDTQYF.

Here the CDR3 reads CASSYGGINYGYTF. The CDR3 DNA reads TGTGCCAGCAGTTACGGTGGAATTAACTATGGCTACACCTTC. This chain joins TRBV6-6 and TRBJ1-2; D not resolved. Trimming removed 2 bases from V and 1 base from J, with 8 bases in between. The CDR3 loop spans 14 amino acids. Germline-derived CDR1 and CDR2 are MNHNY and SVGAGI (reference sequence).